This T cell receptor beta chain comes out of a study of blood T cell repertoires in COVID-19. Trimming pared 6 bases from V and 9 bases from J, leaving 15 bases between. Germline V gene data show CDR1 as SGHTA and CDR2 as FQGNSA. CDR3 length equals 13 residues. Sequencing was performed with immunoSEQ multiplex PCR; in TCRdb, only in-frame clones are kept and a portion is missing. The sample consists of around 63,000 clones, 81% of them appearing once. The V and J genes are TRBV7-2 and TRBJ2-1; D perhaps matches TRBD1 (6 bases). The sequence derives from a woman of 80 years or more with active or convalescent COVID-19. Material for sequencing was peripheral blood. The CDR3: CASRQQFRGEQFF. The CDR3 DNA reads as TGTGCCAGCAGGCAACAATTCAGGGGTGAGCAGTTCTTC.